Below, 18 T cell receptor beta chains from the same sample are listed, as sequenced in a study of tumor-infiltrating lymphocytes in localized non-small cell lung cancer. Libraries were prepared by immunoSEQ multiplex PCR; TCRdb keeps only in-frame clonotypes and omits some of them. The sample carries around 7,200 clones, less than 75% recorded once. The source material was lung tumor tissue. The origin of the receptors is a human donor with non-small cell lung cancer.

CDR3: CASSWVEGRGTEAFF. The CDR3 DNA reads TGTGCCAGCAGCTGGGTGGAGGGGCGGGGTACTGAAGCTTTCTTT. This chain connects TRBV5-5 to TRBJ1-1; tentatively, D is TRBD1 (5 bases). CDR1 is SGHKS, CDR2 YYEKEE, per germline (reference sequence). V was trimmed by 3 bases and J by 5 bases, leaving 17 bases between them. The CDR3 is 15 residues long.

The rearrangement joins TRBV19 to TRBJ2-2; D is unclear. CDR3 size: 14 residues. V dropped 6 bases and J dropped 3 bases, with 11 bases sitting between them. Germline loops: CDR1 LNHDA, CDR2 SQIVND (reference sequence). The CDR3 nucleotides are TGTGCCAGTAGCCCCGCCCGGGACACCGGGGAGCTGTTTTTT. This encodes CASSPARDTGELFF.

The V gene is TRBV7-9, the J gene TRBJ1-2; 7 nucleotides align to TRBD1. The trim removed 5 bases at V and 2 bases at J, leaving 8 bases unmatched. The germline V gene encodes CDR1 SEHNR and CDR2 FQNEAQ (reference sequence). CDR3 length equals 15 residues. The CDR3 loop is CASSPTGPDNYGYTF. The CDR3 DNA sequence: TGTGCCAGCAGCCCGACAGGGCCCGACAACTATGGCTACACCTTC. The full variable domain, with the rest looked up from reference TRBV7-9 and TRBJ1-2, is DTGVSQNPRHKITKRGQNVTFRCDPISEHNRLYWYRQTLGQGPEFLTYFQNEAQLEKSRLLSDRFSAERPKGSFSTLEIQRTEQGDSAMYLCASSPTGPDNYGYTFGSGTRLTVV.

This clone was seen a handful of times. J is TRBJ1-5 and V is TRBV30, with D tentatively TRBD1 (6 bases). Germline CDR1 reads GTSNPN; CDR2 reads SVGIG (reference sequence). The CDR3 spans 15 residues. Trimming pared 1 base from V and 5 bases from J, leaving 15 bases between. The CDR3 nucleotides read TGTGCCTGGAGTGGACAGGCCGCTTTTGATCAGCCCCAGCATTTT. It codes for CAWSGQAAFDQPQHF.

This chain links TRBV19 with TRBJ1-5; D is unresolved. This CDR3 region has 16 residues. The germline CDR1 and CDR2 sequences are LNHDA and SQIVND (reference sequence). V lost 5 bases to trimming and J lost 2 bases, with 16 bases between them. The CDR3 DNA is TGTGCCAGTAGTCCCGGGCCCATGGCGCGCAATCAGCCCCAGCATTTT. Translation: CASSPGPMARNQPQHF.

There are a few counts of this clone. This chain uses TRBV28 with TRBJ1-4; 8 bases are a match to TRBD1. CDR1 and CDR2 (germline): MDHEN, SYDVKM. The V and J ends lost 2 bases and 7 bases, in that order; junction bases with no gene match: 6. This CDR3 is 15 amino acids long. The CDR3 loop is CASSLPQGAVEKLFF. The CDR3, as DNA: TGTGCCAGCAGTTTACCTCAGGGGGCGGTTGAAAAACTGTTTTTT.

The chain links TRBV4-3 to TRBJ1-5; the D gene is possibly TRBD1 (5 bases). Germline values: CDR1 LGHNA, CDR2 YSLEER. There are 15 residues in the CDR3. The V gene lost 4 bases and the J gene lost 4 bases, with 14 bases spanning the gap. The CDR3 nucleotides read TGCGCCAGCAGCCTTCTCTGGGGGGGGAATCAGCCCCAGCATTTT. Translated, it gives CASSLLWGGNQPQHF.

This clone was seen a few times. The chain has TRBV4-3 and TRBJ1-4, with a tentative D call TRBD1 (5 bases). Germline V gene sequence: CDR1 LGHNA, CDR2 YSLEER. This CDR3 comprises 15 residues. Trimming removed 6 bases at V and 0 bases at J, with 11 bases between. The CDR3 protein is CASSLVGATNEKLFF. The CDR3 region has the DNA TGCGCCAGCAGTCTAGTAGGGGCAACTAATGAAAAACTGTTTTTT.

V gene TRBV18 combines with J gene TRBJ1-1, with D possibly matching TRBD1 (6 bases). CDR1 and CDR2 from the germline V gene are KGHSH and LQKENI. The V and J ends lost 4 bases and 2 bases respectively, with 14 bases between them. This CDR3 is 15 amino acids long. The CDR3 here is CASSRSGQTNTEAFF. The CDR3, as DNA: TGTGCCAGCTCACGCTCCGGACAGACCAACACTGAAGCTTTCTTT.

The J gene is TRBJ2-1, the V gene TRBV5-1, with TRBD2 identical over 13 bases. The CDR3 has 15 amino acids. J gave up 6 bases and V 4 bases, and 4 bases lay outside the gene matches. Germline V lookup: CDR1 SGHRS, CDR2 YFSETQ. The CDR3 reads CASSPGTSGVNEQFF. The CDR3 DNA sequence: TGCGCCAGCAGCCCCGGGACTAGCGGGGTCAATGAGCAGTTCTTC.

The CDR3 loop is CASSSSTGIGYTF. DNA of the CDR3: TGTGCCAGCTCTAGCTCGACAGGGATTGGCTACACCTTC. The V gene is TRBV18, the J gene TRBJ1-2; 7 nucleotides align to TRBD1. There are 13 residues in the CDR3. Unmatched junction bases numbered 8, after V lost 6 bases and J lost 7 bases. Germline V gene lookup returns CDR1 KGHSH and CDR2 LQKENI.

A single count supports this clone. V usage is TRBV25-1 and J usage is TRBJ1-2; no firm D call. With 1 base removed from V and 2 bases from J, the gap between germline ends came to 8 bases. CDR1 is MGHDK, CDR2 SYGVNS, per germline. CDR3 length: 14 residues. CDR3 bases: TGTGCCAGCAGTGAATGGAAGAGGAACTATGGCTACACCTTC. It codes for CASSEWKRNYGYTF.

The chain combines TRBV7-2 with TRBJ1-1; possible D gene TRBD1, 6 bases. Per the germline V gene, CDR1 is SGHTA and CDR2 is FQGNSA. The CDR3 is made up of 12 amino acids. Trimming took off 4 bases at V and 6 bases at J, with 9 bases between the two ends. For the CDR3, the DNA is TGTGCCAGCAGCTCCGGGGGCCCTGAAGCTTTCTTT. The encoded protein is CASSSGGPEAFF.

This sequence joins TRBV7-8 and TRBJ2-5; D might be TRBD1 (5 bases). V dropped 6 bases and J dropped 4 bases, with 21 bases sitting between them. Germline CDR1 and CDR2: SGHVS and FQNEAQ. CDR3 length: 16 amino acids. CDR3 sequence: CASSYYISRERETQYF. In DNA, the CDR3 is TGTGCCAGCAGTTACTACATCTCCAGGGAACGAGAGACCCAGTACTTC.

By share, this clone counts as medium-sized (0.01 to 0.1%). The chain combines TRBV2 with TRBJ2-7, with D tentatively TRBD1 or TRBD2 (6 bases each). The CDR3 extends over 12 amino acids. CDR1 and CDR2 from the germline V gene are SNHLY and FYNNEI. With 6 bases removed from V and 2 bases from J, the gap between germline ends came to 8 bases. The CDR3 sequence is CASRGGPYEQYF. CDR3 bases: TGTGCCAGCAGGGGGGGCCCCTACGAGCAGTACTTC.

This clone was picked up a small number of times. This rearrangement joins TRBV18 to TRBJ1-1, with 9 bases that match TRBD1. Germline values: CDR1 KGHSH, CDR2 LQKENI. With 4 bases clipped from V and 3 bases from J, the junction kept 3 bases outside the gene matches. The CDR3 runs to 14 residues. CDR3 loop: CASSRDREDTEAFF. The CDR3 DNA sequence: TGTGCCAGCTCACGGGACAGGGAGGACACTGAAGCTTTCTTT. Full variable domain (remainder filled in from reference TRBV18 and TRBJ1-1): NAGVMQNPRHLVRRRGQEARLRCSPMKGHSHVYWYRQLPEEGLKFMVYLQKENIIDESGMPKERFSAEFPKEGPSILRIQQVVRGDSAAYFCASSRDREDTEAFFGQGTRLTVV.

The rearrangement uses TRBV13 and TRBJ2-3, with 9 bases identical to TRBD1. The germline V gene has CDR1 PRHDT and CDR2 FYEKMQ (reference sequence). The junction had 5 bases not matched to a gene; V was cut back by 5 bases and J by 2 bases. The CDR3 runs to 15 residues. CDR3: CASSLGQGLTDTQYF. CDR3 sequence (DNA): TGTGCCAGCAGCCTGGGACAGGGCCTCACAGATACGCAGTATTTT.

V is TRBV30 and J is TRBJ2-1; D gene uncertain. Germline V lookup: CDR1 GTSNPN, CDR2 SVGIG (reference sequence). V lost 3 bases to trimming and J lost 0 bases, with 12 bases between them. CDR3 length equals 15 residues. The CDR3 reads CAWRTLESSYNEQFF. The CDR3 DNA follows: TGTGCCTGGAGGACGCTTGAAAGCTCCTACAATGAGCAGTTCTTC.